This entry concerns a single T cell receptor (beta chain). The antigen is undetermined. This sample was included in a study of type 1 regulatory T cells. The overall study: This in vitro CD4 product, T-allo10, is enriched for Tr1 cells and alloantigen-specific.

Germline-derived CDR1 and CDR2 are KGHSH and LQKENI. With 2 bases removed from V and 2 bases from J, the gap between germline ends came to 18 bases. This CDR3 is 17 amino acids long. T-allo10 cells from the graft donor were described as anergic, host-alloantigen-specific, and alloantigen-specific suppressors. Each CDR3 protein is one row after TCRdb ran MiXCR on the reads. The sample lists roughly 68,000 distinct CDR3 sequences, around 57% occurring once. The chain carries TRBV18 and TRBJ2-5; perhaps TRBD1 as D (6 bases). The origin of this receptor is a human donor in good health. Sequencing used cultured T cells, either the whole culture or a sorted T cell fraction (not recorded which). The subset: Tr1-enriched cell product generated in vitro against host alloantigens. As DNA, the CDR3 is TGTGCCAGCTCACCAAACCCAAACTCACAGGGTCAAGAGACCCAGTACTTC. As protein: CASSPNPNSQGQETQYF.